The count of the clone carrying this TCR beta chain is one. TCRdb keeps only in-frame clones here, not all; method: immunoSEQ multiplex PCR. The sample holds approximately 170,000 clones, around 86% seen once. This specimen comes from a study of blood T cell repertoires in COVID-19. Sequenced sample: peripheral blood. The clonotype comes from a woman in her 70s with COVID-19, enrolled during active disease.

In DNA, the CDR3 is TGTGCCAGCAGCTTAAGGGCAGGAGGGAACACTGAAGCTTTCTTT. This codes for CASSLRAGGNTEAFF. V usage is TRBV7-6 and J usage is TRBJ1-1; D unclear. Trimming took off 2 bases at V and 1 base at J, with 11 bases between the two ends. From germline, CDR1 is SGHVS and CDR2 FNYEAQ. The CDR3 has 15 amino acids.